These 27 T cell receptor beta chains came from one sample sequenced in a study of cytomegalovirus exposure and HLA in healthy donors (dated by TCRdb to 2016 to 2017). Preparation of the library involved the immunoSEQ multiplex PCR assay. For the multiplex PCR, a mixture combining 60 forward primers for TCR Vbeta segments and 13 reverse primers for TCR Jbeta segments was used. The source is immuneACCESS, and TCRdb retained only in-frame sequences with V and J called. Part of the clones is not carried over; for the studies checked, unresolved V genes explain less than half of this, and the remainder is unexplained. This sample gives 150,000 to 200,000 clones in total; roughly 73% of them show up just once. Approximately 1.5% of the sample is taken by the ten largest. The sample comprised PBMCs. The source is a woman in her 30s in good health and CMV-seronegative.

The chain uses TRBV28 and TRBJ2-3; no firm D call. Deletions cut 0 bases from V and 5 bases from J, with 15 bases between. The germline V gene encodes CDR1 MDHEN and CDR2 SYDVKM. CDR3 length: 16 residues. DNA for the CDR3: TGTGCCAGCAGTTTATGGGTCCGACCTGGCGGAGATACGCAGTATTTT. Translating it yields CASSLWVRPGGDTQYF.

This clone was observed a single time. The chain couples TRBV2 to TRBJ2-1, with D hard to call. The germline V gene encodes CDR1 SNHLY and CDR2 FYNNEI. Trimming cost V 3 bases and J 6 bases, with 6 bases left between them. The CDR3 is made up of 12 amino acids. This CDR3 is CASSDVSNEQFF. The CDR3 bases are TGTGCCAGCAGTGACGTGTCCAATGAGCAGTTCTTC. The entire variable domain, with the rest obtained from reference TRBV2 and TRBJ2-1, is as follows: EPEVTQTPSHQVTQMGQEVILRCVPISNHLYFYWYRQILGQKVEFLVSFYNNEISEKSEIFDDQFSVERPDGSNFTLKIRSTKLEDSAMYFCASSDVSNEQFFGPGTRLTVL.

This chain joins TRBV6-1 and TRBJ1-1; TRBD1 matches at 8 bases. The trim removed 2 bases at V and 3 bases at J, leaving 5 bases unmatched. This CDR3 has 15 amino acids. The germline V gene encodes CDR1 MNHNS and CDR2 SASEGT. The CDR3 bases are TGTGCCAGCAGTGAAACTGCAGGGGGCTACACTGAAGCTTTCTTT. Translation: CASSETAGGYTEAFF.

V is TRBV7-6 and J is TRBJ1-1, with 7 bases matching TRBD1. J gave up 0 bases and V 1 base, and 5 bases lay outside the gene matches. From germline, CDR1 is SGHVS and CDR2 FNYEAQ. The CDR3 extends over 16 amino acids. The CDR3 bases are TGTGCCAGCAGCTTAGGAGGGGGCAACGTGAACACTGAAGCTTTCTTT. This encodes CASSLGGGNVNTEAFF.

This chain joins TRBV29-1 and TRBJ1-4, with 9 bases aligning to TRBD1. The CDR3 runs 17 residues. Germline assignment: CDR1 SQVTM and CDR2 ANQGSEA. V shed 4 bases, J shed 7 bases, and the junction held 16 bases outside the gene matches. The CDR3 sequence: CSVGRRMGGTGSEKLFF. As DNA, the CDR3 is TGCAGCGTTGGACGAAGGATGGGTGGGACAGGGTCTGAAAAACTGTTTTTT.

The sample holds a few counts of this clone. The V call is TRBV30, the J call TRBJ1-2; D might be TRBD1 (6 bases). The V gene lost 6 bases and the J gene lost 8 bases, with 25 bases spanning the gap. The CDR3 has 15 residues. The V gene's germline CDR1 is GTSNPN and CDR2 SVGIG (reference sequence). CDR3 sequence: CACHTPGQTTDGYTF. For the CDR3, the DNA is TGTGCCTGCCACACCCCGGGACAAACCACCGACGGCTACACCTTC.

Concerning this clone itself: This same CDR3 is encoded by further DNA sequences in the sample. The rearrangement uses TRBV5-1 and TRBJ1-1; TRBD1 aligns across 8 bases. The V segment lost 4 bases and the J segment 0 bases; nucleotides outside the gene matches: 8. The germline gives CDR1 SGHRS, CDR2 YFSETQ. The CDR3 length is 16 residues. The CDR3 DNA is TGCGCCAGCAGCATCGGACAGGGACTAATGAACACTGAAGCTTTCTTT. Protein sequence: CASSIGQGLMNTEAFF.

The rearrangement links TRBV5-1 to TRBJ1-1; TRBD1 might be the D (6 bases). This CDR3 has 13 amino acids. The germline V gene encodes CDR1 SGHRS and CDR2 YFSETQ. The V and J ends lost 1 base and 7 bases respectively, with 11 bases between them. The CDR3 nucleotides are TGCGCCAGCAGCTTGCCAGGGGAGGGTGAAGCTTTCTTT. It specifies CASSLPGEGEAFF.

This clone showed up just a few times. CDR3 in DNA: TGCGCCAGCAGCCCCGGACTAGCGGGGGGGCTTATAGATACGCAGTATTTT. This gives the protein CASSPGLAGGLIDTQYF. V gene TRBV5-1 combines with J gene TRBJ2-3, with 15 bases lining up with TRBD2. In germline, CDR1 is SGHRS, CDR2 YFSETQ. The junction had 8 bases not matched to a gene; V was cut back by 4 bases and J by 5 bases. The CDR3 loop spans 17 amino acids.

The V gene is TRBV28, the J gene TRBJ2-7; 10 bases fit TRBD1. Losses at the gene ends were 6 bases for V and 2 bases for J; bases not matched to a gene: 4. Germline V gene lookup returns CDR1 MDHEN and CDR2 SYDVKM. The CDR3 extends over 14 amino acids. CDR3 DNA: TGTGCCAGCAGGACCGGGACAGGGGCCTACGAGCAGTACTTC. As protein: CASRTGTGAYEQYF.

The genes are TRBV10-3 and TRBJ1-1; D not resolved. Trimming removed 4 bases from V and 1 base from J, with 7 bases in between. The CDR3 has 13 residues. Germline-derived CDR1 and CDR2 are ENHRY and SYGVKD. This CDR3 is CAISVAGNTEAFF. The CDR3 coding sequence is TGTGCCATCAGTGTGGCGGGGAACACTGAAGCTTTCTTT.

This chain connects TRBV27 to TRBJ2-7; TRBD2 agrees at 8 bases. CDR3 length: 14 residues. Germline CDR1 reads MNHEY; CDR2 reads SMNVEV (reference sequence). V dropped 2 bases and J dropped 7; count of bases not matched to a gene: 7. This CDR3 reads CASSLTGGSGEQYF. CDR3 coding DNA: TGTGCCAGCAGTTTAACGGGGGGGTCCGGGGAGCAGTACTTC.

The CDR3 is CASRYRSGEQFF. DNA of the CDR3: TGTGCCAGCAGATATAGGAGTGGTGAGCAGTTCTTC. The chain uses TRBV5-4 and TRBJ2-1; D unresolved. This CDR3 comprises 12 residues. The V end lost 5 bases, the J end lost 9 bases, and 12 bases lay between the germline ends. Germline V gene sequence: CDR1 SGHNT, CDR2 YYREEE (reference sequence).

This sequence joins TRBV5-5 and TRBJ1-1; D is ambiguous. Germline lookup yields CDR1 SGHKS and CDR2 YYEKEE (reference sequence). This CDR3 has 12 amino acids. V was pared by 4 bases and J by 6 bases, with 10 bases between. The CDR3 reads CASSQRGSEAFF. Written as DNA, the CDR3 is TGTGCCAGCAGCCAACGCGGCTCTGAAGCTTTCTTT.

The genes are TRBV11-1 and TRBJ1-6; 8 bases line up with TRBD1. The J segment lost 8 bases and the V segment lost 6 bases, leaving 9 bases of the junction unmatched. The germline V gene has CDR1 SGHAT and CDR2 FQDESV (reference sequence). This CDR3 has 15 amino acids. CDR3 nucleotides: TGTGCCAGCAGGGAGATGACAGGGGTTGATTCACCCCTCCACTTT. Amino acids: CASREMTGVDSPLHF.

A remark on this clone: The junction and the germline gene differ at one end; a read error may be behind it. The CDR3 DNA reads TGTGCCAGCAGCTTTACCTATATCGTCTTC. This translates into CASSFTYIVF. The chain uses TRBV7-9 and TRBJ2-1, with D uncertain. Germline V lookup: CDR1 SEHNR, CDR2 FQNEAQ (reference sequence). The CDR3 is 10 amino acids.

CDR3 DNA: TGTGCCAGCTCACCGACAGCGTCGGGGGGTAACACTGAAGCTTTCTTT. Amino acids: CASSPTASGGNTEAFF. The chain uses TRBV18 and TRBJ1-1; D is perhaps TRBD1 (5 bases). V was cut by 3 bases and J by 2 bases, with 16 bases left in between. The germline CDR1 and CDR2 sequences are KGHSH and LQKENI. The CDR3 covers 16 residues.

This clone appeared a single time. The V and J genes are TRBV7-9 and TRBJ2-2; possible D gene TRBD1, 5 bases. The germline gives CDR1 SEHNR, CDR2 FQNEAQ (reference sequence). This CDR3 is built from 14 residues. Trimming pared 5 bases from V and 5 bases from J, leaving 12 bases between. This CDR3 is CASSTLRGTGELFF. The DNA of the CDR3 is TGTGCCAGCAGCACCCTTAGGGGAACCGGGGAGCTGTTTTTT.

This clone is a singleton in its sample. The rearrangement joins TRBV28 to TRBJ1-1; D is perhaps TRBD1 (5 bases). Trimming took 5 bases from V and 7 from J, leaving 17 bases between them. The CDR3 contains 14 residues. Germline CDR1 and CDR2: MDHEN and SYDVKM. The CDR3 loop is CASSLAGAVGEAFF. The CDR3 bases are TGTGCCAGCAGTCTTGCTGGGGCAGTAGGTGAAGCTTTCTTT.

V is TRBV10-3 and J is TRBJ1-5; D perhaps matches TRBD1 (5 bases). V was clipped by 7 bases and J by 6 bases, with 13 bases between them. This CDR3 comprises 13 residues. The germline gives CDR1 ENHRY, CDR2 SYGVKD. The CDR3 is CAIKETVSQPQHF. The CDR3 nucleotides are TGTGCCATCAAGGAGACAGTGAGTCAGCCCCAGCATTTT.

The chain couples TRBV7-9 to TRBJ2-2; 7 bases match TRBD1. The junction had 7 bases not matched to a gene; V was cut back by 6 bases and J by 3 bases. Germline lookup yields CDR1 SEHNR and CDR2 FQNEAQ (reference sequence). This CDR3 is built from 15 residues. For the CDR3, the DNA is TGTGCCAGCAGATTACCCGGGACAGACACCGGGGAGCTGTTTTTT. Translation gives CASRLPGTDTGELFF. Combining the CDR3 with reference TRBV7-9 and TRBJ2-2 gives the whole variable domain DTGVSQNPRHKITKRGQNVTFRCDPISEHNRLYWYRQTLGQGPEFLTYFQNEAQLEKSRLLSDRFSAERPKGSFSTLEIQRTEQGDSAMYLCASRLPGTDTGELFFGEGSRLTVL.

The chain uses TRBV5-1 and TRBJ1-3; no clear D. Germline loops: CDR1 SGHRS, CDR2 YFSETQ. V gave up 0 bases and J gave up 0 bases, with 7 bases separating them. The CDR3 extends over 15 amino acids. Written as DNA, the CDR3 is TGCGCCAGCAGCTTGGGGGCTACCTCTGGAAACACCATATATTTT. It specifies CASSLGATSGNTIYF.

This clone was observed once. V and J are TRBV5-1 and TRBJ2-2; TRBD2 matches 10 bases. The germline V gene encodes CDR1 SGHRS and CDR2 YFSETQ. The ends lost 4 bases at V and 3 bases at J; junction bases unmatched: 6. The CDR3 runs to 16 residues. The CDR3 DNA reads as TGCGCCAGCAGCGAAAGCGGGGGGGCCTACACCGGGGAGCTGTTTTTT. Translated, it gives CASSESGGAYTGELFF.

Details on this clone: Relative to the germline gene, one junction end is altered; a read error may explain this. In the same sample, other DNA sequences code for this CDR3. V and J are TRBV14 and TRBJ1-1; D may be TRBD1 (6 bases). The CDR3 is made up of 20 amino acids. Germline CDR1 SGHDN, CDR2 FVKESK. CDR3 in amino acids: CASSQEQGNWGTGLDTEAFF. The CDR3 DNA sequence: TGTGCCAGCAGCCAAGAACAGGGAAATTGGGGGACGGGATTGGACACCGAAGCTTTCTTT.

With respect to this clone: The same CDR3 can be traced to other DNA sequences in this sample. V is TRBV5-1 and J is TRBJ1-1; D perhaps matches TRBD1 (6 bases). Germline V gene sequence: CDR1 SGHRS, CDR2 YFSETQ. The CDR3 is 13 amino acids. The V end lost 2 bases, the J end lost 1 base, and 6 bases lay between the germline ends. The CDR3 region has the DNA TGCGCCAGCAGCTTACAGGGGAACACTGAAGCTTTCTTT. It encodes CASSLQGNTEAFF.

The CDR3 DNA reads as TGTGCCAGCAGTGAAGCACTAGCGGGGGGGCCTAGCACAGATACGCAGTATTTT. It yields the protein CASSEALAGGPSTDTQYF. V and J are TRBV6-1 and TRBJ2-3, with 13 bases fitting TRBD2. Trimming removed 0 bases from V and 0 bases from J; junction bases left unmatched: 3. Germline values: CDR1 MNHNS, CDR2 SASEGT. The CDR3 has 18 residues.

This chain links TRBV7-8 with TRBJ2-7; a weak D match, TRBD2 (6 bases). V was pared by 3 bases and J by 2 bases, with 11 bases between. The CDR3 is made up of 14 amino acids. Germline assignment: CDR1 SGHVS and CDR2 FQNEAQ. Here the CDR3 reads CASSLGGKTYEQYF. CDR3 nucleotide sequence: TGTGCCAGCAGCTTGGGCGGGAAAACCTACGAGCAGTACTTC.